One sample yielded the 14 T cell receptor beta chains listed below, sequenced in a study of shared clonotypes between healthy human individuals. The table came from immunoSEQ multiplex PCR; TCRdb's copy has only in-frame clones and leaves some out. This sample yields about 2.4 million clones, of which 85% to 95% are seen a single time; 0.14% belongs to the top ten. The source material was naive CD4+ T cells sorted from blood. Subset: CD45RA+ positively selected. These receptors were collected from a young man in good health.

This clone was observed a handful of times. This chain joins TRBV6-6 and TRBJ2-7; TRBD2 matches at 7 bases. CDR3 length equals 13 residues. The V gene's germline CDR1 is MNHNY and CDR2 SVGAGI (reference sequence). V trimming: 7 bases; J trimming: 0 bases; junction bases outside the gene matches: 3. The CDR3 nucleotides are TGTGCCAGCACCAGGGAGGGCTCCTACGAGCAGTACTTC. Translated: CASTREGSYEQYF.

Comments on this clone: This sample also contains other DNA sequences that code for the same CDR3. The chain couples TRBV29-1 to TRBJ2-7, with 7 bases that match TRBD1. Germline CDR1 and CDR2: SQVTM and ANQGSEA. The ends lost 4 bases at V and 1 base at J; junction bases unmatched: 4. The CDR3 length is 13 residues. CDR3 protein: CSVGDRSSYEQYF. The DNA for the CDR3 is TGCAGCGTTGGGGACAGATCATCCTACGAGCAGTACTTC.

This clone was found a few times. The CDR3 DNA sequence: TGTGCCAGCAGTGAACCCGAACTTGAAGCTTTCTTT. Amino acid sequence: CASSEPELEAFF. The rearrangement uses TRBV6-1 and TRBJ1-1; D call uncertain. The CDR3 covers 12 residues. V gave up 2 bases and J gave up 7 bases, with 8 bases separating them. CDR1 MNHNS and CDR2 SASEGT come from the germline V gene.

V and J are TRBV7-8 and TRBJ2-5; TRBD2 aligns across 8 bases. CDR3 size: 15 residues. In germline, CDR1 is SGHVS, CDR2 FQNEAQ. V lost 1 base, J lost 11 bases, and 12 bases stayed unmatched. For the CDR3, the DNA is TGTGCCAGCAGCTTAGGGGAAGCGGGAGTCCGAGAGCAGTACTTC. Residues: CASSLGEAGVREQYF.

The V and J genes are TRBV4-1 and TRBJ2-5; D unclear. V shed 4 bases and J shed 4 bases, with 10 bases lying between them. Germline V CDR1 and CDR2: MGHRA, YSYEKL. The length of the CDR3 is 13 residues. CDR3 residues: CASSLTWGETQYF. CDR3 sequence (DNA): TGCGCCAGCAGCCTCACGTGGGGAGAGACCCAGTACTTC.

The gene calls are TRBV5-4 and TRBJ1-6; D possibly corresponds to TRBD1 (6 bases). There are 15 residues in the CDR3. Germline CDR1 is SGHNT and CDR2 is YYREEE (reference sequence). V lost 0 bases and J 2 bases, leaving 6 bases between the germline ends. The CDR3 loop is CASSLDRAYNSPLHF. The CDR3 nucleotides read TGTGCCAGCAGCTTGGACAGGGCCTATAATTCACCCCTCCACTTT.

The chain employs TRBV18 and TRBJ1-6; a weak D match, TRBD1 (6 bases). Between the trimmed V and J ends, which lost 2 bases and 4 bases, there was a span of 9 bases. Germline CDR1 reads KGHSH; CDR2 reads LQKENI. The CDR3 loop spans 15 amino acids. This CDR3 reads CASSPDRTYNSPLHF. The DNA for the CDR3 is TGTGCCAGCTCACCAGACAGGACTTATAATTCACCCCTCCACTTT.

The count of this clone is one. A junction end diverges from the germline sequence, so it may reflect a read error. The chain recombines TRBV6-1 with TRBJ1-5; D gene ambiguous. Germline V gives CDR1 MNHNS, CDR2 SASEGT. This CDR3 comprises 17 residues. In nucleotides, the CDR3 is TGTGCCAGCAGAGAAGCGTTAGGCTTCGGTAGCAATCAGCCCCAGCATTTT. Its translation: CASREALGFGSNQPQHF.

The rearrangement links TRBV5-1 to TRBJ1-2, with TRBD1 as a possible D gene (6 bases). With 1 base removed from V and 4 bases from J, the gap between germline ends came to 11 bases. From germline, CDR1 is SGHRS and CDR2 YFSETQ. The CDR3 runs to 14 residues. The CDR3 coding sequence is TGCGCCAGCAGCTTGAAACAGGGAGGCTATGGCTACACCTTC. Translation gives CASSLKQGGYGYTF.

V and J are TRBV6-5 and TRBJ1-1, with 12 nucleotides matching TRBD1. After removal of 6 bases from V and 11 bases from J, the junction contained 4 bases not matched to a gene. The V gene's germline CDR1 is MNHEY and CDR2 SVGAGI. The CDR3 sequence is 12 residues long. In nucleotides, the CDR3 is TGTGCCAGCAGCCGGGACAGGGGGCGGGCTTTCTTT. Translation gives CASSRDRGRAFF.

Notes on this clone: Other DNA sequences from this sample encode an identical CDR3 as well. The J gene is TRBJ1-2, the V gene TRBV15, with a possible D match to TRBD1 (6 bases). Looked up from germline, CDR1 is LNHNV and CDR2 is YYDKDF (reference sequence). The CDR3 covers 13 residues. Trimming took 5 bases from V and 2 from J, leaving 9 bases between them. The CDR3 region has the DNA TGTGCCACCAGCCCGGACAGAAACTATGGCTACACCTTC. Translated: CATSPDRNYGYTF.

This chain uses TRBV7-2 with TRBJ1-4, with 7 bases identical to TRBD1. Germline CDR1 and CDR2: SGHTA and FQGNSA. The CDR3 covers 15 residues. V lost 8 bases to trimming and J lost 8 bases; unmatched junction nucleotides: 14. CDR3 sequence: CASGQTGEASEKLFF. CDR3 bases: TGTGCCAGCGGCCAAACAGGGGAGGCATCGGAAAAACTGTTTTTT.

CDR3 in amino acids: CASSIGDRISPNQPQHF. CDR3 nucleotides: TGTGCCAGTAGTATTGGTGACAGGATCTCCCCCAATCAGCCCCAGCATTTT. The chain links TRBV19 to TRBJ1-5; D is perhaps TRBD1 (6 bases). V shed 3 bases and J shed 3 bases, with 18 bases lying between them. The CDR3 covers 17 residues. The germline V gene encodes CDR1 LNHDA and CDR2 SQIVND (reference sequence).

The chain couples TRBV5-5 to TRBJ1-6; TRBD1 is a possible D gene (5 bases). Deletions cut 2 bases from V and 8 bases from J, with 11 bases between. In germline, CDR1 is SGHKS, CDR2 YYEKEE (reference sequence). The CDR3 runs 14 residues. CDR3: CASSFGTRDSPLHF. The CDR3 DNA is TGTGCCAGCAGCTTCGGGACCAGGGATTCACCCCTCCACTTT.